The 2 T cell receptor beta chains below come from one sample, sequenced in a study of T cell repertoires in cytomegalovirus infection. One entry per CDR3 protein results from TCRdb running MiXCR on the reads. Here the sample spans 490,000 or so distinct CDR3 sequences, around 10% being singletons. The sequenced material came from PBMCs. Every receptor here comes from a human donor in good health (CMV status not recorded). Some clones in this sample may be carry-over from other donors' samples.

Only a few counts were recorded for this clonotype. Just one base apart from a much larger clone, this may be a read error. This chain connects TRBV6-6 to TRBJ1-2; D is unresolved. The V end lost 5 bases, the J end lost 9 bases, and 16 bases lay between the germline ends. Germline V gene sequence: CDR1 MNHNY, CDR2 SVGAGI (reference sequence). The CDR3 is 13 residues long. DNA for the CDR3: TGTGCCAGCAGTGTTTTTATAGACTTGAGCTACACCTTC. Protein sequence: CASSVFIDLSYTF.

This clonotype was recorded many times. This chain connects TRBV20-1 to TRBJ1-1, with 9 bases that match TRBD1. V shed 5 bases, J shed 0 bases, and the junction held 7 bases outside the gene matches. The germline V gene encodes CDR1 DFQATT and CDR2 SNEGSKA (reference sequence). The CDR3 is 15 amino acids. CDR3 amino acids: CSAGQGSAMNTEAFF. CDR3 DNA: TGCAGTGCTGGACAGGGGTCGGCGATGAACACTGAAGCTTTCTTT.